The 19 T cell receptor beta chains reported below all come from one sample, sequenced in a study of shared clonotypes between healthy human individuals (dated by TCRdb to about 2020). Libraries were constructed by the immunoSEQ multiplex PCR assay. In its TCRdb copy, this immuneACCESS table keeps in-frame sequences only and misses some clones. Where compared with another copy, unresolved V genes explain less than half of these, and the others have no known cause. This sample is represented by under 600,000 clones; nearly 80% of them were singletons. Under 15% of the sample is taken by the ten largest. The sequenced sample was PBMCs. The receptors were gathered from a woman aged 40 to 50 in good health. Some clones in this sample may be carry-over from other donors' samples.

The chain joins TRBV7-6 to TRBJ2-7; 7 nucleotides agree with TRBD1. Germline V gene lookup returns CDR1 SGHVS and CDR2 FNYEAQ. J lost 3 bases, V lost 3 bases, and 5 bases had no gene match. This CDR3 spans 14 amino acids. Here the CDR3 reads CASSFTGVFYEQYF. In DNA form, the CDR3 reads TGTGCCAGCAGCTTTACAGGGGTTTTCTACGAGCAGTACTTC.

The chain links TRBV12-5 to TRBJ1-3; 9 bases match TRBD1. Germline CDR1 LGHNT, CDR2 FRNRAP. Germline trimming cut 1 base from V and 2 bases from J; bases unmatched to any gene: 0. The CDR3 is made up of 15 amino acids. This CDR3 reads CASGLGQGAGNTIYF. The CDR3 nucleotides are TGTGCTAGTGGTTTGGGACAGGGGGCTGGAAACACCATATATTTT.

The J gene is TRBJ2-1, the V gene TRBV5-1; tentative D call: TRBD2 (6 bases). The V and J ends lost 7 bases and 7 bases respectively, with 12 bases between them. Germline lookup yields CDR1 SGHRS and CDR2 YFSETQ. CDR3 length: 12 amino acids. In DNA, the CDR3 is TGCGCCAGCGCGGCGGAGGGAAATGAGCAGTTCTTC. This translates into CASAAEGNEQFF. Using reference TRBV5-1 and TRBJ2-1 for the parts outside the CDR3, the full variable domain is KAGVTQTPRYLIKTRGQQVTLSCSPISGHRSVSWYQQTPGQGLQFLFEYFSETQRNKGNFPGRFSGRQFSNSRSEMNVSTLELGDSALYLCASAAEGNEQFFGPGTRLTVL.

The chain links TRBV11-2 to TRBJ1-1; D may be TRBD1 (5 bases). This CDR3 region has 12 residues. Germline V gene lookup returns CDR1 SGHAT and CDR2 FQNNGV. V was shortened by 6 bases and J by 6 bases, with 11 bases between the two germline ends. CDR3 coding DNA: TGTGCCAGCAGTTGGACATTAGCTGAAGCTTTCTTT. Translation: CASSWTLAEAFF.

V gene TRBV18 combines with J gene TRBJ2-3; D ambiguous. CDR1 is KGHSH and CDR2 is LQKENI in the germline V gene. Trimming took 8 bases from V and 0 from J, leaving 15 bases between them. The length of the CDR3 is 15 residues. The DNA for the CDR3 is TGTGCCAGCCAACACCCACTGACTAGCACAGATACGCAGTATTTT. Amino acids: CASQHPLTSTDTQYF.

The V call is TRBV13, the J call TRBJ2-7; D might be TRBD1 or TRBD2, each matching 6 bases. Germline V gene data show CDR1 as PRHDT and CDR2 as FYEKMQ (reference sequence). Trimming stripped 5 bases from V and 5 bases from J, with 22 bases between. This CDR3 contains 16 residues. The CDR3 DNA is TGTGCCAGCAGCACTCGGACGGGGGCCAGGTACCACGAGCAGTACTTC. Protein product: CASSTRTGARYHEQYF.

CDR3 in amino acids: CASSFCTGIAGGLHCEQYF. CDR3 in DNA: TGTGCCAGCAGCTTTTGTACAGGCATTGCGGGGGGGCTTCATTGCGAGCAGTACTTC. J is TRBJ2-7 and V is TRBV7-9, with TRBD2 matching over 9 bases. In germline, CDR1 is SEHNR, CDR2 FQNEAQ (reference sequence). V lost 3 bases and J lost 6; bases outside the gene matches: 21. This CDR3 comprises 19 residues.

The chain recombines TRBV10-2 with TRBJ2-3; no reliable D call. CDR3 length: 14 amino acids. Germline V gives CDR1 WSHSY, CDR2 SAAADI. Trimming removed 2 bases at V and 4 bases at J, with 10 bases between. CDR3 amino acids: CASSEILGADTQYF. The CDR3 DNA sequence: TGCGCCAGCAGTGAGATCCTAGGTGCAGATACGCAGTATTTT.

V and J are TRBV6-1 and TRBJ2-4; 9 nucleotides match TRBD1. In germline, CDR1 is MNHNS, CDR2 SASEGT. The V and J ends lost 4 bases and 6 bases, in that order; junction bases with no gene match: 1. The CDR3 spans 13 residues. CDR3 DNA sequence: TGTGCCAGCAGTGTGGACAGGGGAAACATTCAGTACTTC. Protein sequence: CASSVDRGNIQYF.

There are a few counts of this clone. This rearrangement joins TRBV28 to TRBJ2-7; 8 positions match TRBD1. With 6 bases clipped from V and 4 bases from J, the junction kept 8 bases outside the gene matches. CDR1 is MDHEN, CDR2 SYDVKM, per germline. The CDR3 sequence is 14 residues long. In DNA form, the CDR3 reads TGTGCCAGCAGGTTCGACAGGGGCGTATACGAGCAGTACTTC. Its protein product is CASRFDRGVYEQYF.

DNA for the CDR3: TGCGCCAGCAGCCAGGCGACCAGCGGGAGTAGGGGTGAGCAGTTCTTC. The encoded protein is CASSQATSGSRGEQFF. The chain couples TRBV4-1 to TRBJ2-1; 8 bases line up with TRBD2. Trimming cost V 3 bases and J 9 bases; bases outside gene matches: 13. This CDR3 spans 16 amino acids. From germline, CDR1 is MGHRA and CDR2 YSYEKL.

The chain joins TRBV14 to TRBJ2-2; tentatively, D is TRBD2 (5 bases). The ends were cut back, 4 bases at V and 2 bases at J, with 14 bases in the middle. Germline values: CDR1 SGHDN, CDR2 FVKESK. The CDR3 spans 16 residues. CDR3 sequence (DNA): TGTGCCAGCAGCCGGAGGCCGGGGTCCAACACCGGGGAGCTGTTTTTT. It yields the protein CASSRRPGSNTGELFF.

The chain couples TRBV28 to TRBJ2-5, with 11 bases fitting TRBD2. There are 18 residues in the CDR3. CDR1 MDHEN and CDR2 SYDVKM come from the germline V gene. The V segment lost 4 bases and the J segment 3 bases; nucleotides outside the gene matches: 13. The CDR3 spells CASSSAGTSGLMEETQYF. In DNA form, the CDR3 reads TGTGCCAGCAGTTCCGCCGGGACTAGCGGACTTATGGAAGAGACCCAGTACTTC.

The CDR3 region has the DNA TGTGCCAGCAGCGTGGGGGACTACGAGCAGTACTTC. Translation gives CASSVGDYEQYF. The chain has TRBV7-9 and TRBJ2-5; D possibly uses TRBD1 or TRBD2 (5 bases each). Gene TRBJ2-7 matches the end of the DNA better, so the J call may be wrong. Looked up from germline, CDR1 is SEHNR and CDR2 is FQNEAQ (reference sequence). This CDR3 region has 12 residues.

The rearrangement links TRBV30 to TRBJ2-1, with 7 bases that match TRBD2. The V and J ends lost 1 base and 6 bases, in that order; junction bases with no gene match: 6. The CDR3 runs to 14 residues. Germline values: CDR1 GTSNPN, CDR2 SVGIG (reference sequence). CDR3 DNA: TGTGCCTGGAGTGACGGCGGGAGTGGCAATGAGCAGTTCTTC. Translation: CAWSDGGSGNEQFF.

The V call is TRBV19, the J call TRBJ2-7; D might be TRBD2 (5 bases). This CDR3 is 14 amino acids long. Trimming stripped 3 bases from V and 0 bases from J, with 9 bases between. Looked up from germline, CDR1 is LNHDA and CDR2 is SQIVND (reference sequence). The CDR3 DNA is TGTGCCAGTAGTATTCAGGACTTCTCCTACGAGCAGTACTTC. Translated: CASSIQDFSYEQYF. The variable domain in full, with the rest retrieved from reference TRBV19 and TRBJ2-7, is DGGITQSPKYLFRKEGQNVTLSCEQNLNHDAMYWYRQDPGQGLRLIYYSQIVNDFQKGDIAEGYSVSREKKESFPLTVTSAQKNPTAFYLCASSIQDFSYEQYFGPGTRLTVT.

The chain uses TRBV19 and TRBJ1-5, with TRBD1 as a possible D gene (5 bases). The V gene's germline CDR1 is LNHDA and CDR2 SQIVND (reference sequence). This CDR3 comprises 15 residues. Trimming cost V 2 bases and J 11 bases, with 19 bases left between them. CDR3 bases: TGTGCCAGTAGTATATTAGGGCGGGACCTCGGGGCCCAGCATTTT. Translated, it gives CASSILGRDLGAQHF.

The rearrangement links TRBV19 to TRBJ1-1, with 9 bases that match TRBD1. The CDR3 spans 13 residues. With 3 bases clipped from V and 4 bases from J, the junction kept 0 bases outside the gene matches. Germline V lookup: CDR1 LNHDA, CDR2 SQIVND (reference sequence). The CDR3 nucleotides are TGTGCCAGTAGTATGACAGGGGGCACTGAAGCTTTCTTT. Translated, it gives CASSMTGGTEAFF.

The V and J genes are TRBV5-4 and TRBJ2-7, with D perhaps matching TRBD1 or TRBD2 (5 bases each). Per germline, CDR1 SGHNT and CDR2 YYREEE (reference sequence). V was shortened by 1 base and J by 3 bases, with 14 bases between the two germline ends. The CDR3 runs to 15 residues. CDR3 protein: CASSLSSGTVYEQYF. DNA of the CDR3: TGTGCCAGCAGCTTGAGTTCCGGGACGGTCTACGAGCAGTACTTC.